The 23 T cell receptor beta chains reported below all come from one sample, sequenced in a study of cytomegalovirus exposure and HLA in healthy donors. With 60 Vbeta and 13 Jbeta primers, the PCR was carried out. Only in-frame clones appear in the TCRdb table, and some are missing; sequencing was by immunoSEQ multiplex PCR. The sample lists roughly 20,000 clones, about 77% occurring once. Sequences were obtained from PBMCs. These receptors all come from a man aged 18 to 30 in good health and CMV-seronegative.

This clone showed up just a few times. Here the CDR3 DNA reads TGCGCCAGCAGCTTGCAGACAGGGTCACATGGCTACACCTTC. The encoded protein is CASSLQTGSHGYTF. V is TRBV5-1 and J is TRBJ1-2; 7 positions agree with TRBD1. Unmatched junction bases numbered 6, after V lost 1 base and J lost 6 bases. CDR1 is SGHRS, CDR2 YFSETQ, per germline. The CDR3 runs to 14 residues.

The rearrangement joins TRBV5-1 to TRBJ2-5, with no clear D. The CDR3 covers 11 residues. V lost 4 bases, J lost 3 bases, and 4 bases lay in between. CDR1 and CDR2 (germline): SGHRS, YFSETQ. The CDR3 coding sequence is TGCGCCAGCAGCCTCGAAGAGACCCAGTACTTC. It yields the protein CASSLEETQYF.

This clone was seen once. This sequence joins TRBV29-1 and TRBJ1-3; 7 bases are shared with TRBD1. This CDR3 has 13 residues. V lost 6 bases, J lost 5 bases, and 7 bases stayed unmatched. Per germline, CDR1 SQVTM and CDR2 ANQGSEA. In DNA form, the CDR3 reads TGCAGCGTGTGGGACAGCTTCAGAAACACCATATATTTT. Translation gives CSVWDSFRNTIYF.

The table lists this clone with a few counts. The genes are TRBV30 and TRBJ1-6; 7 bases map to TRBD1. The germline V gene encodes CDR1 GTSNPN and CDR2 SVGIG (reference sequence). This CDR3 is 13 amino acids long. The junction had 1 base not matched to a gene; V was cut back by 3 bases and J by 5 bases. The CDR3 reads CAWRGTDNSPLHF. CDR3 nucleotide sequence: TGTGCCTGGAGAGGGACAGATAATTCACCCCTCCACTTT.

The rearrangement joins TRBV30 to TRBJ1-4, with unresolved D. Germline V gene lookup returns CDR1 GTSNPN and CDR2 SVGIG (reference sequence). This CDR3 contains 11 residues. The ends were cut back, 2 bases at V and 11 bases at J, with 9 bases in the middle. The CDR3 sequence: CAWSSLHKLFF. As DNA, the CDR3 is TGTGCCTGGAGTAGTTTACATAAACTGTTTTTT.

V and J are TRBV4-3 and TRBJ2-7; 7 positions agree with TRBD2. Germline CDR1 LGHNA, CDR2 YSLEER. With 0 bases clipped from V and 4 bases from J, the junction kept 6 bases outside the gene matches. The CDR3 is 15 residues long. The DNA for the CDR3 is TGCGCCAGCAGCCAAGATCGCGGGAGCATATACGAGCAGTACTTC. Protein product: CASSQDRGSIYEQYF.

This clone was observed once. V and J are TRBV29-1 and TRBJ2-5; 7 nucleotides match TRBD2. The germline CDR1 and CDR2 sequences are SQVTM and ANQGSEA. This CDR3 contains 14 residues. The V gene end was trimmed by 4 bases and the J gene end by 3 bases; junction bases not matched to a gene: 8. The DNA for the CDR3 is TGCAGCGTTGCCAGCGGGGCGATCAAAGAGACCCAGTACTTC. This gives the protein CSVASGAIKETQYF.

The chain carries TRBV6-5 and TRBJ1-1; D is perhaps TRBD1 (5 bases). CDR1 and CDR2 (germline): MNHEY, SVGAGI. Trimming left V 6 bases short and J 5 bases short, with 13 bases between. The CDR3 runs 13 residues. CDR3: CASSNPGGTEAFF. CDR3 sequence (DNA): TGTGCCAGCAGCAACCCGGGGGGGACTGAAGCTTTCTTT.

V and J are TRBV29-1 and TRBJ1-2, with TRBD1 as a possible D gene (5 bases). Per germline, CDR1 SQVTM and CDR2 ANQGSEA. The V gene lost 7 bases and the J gene lost 6 bases, with 27 bases spanning the gap. The CDR3 totals 16 residues. The CDR3 reads CSARQGVGYRKDGYTF. In DNA, the CDR3 is TGCAGCGCACGGCAGGGCGTCGGATACCGGAAGGATGGCTACACCTTC. The full variable domain, its missing parts supplied by reference TRBV29-1 and TRBJ1-2, is SAVISQKPSRDICQRGTSLTIQCQVDSQVTMMFWYRQQPGQSLTLIATANQGSEATYESGFVIDKFPISRPNLTFSTLTVSNMSPEDSSIYLCSARQGVGYRKDGYTFGSGTRLTVV.

The chain is built from TRBV6-5 and TRBJ2-5; 9 bases line up with TRBD1. The CDR3 has 15 residues. V gave up 2 bases and J gave up 2 bases; unmatched junction bases: 3. The germline V gene encodes CDR1 MNHEY and CDR2 SVGAGI. DNA of the CDR3: TGTGCCAGCAGTTACCGGGGACAGGGACAAGAGACCCAGTACTTC. It translates to CASSYRGQGQETQYF.

J is TRBJ2-7 and V is TRBV7-9; a possible D gene is TRBD1 (6 bases). Germline V gives CDR1 SEHNR, CDR2 FQNEAQ (reference sequence). The CDR3 runs to 15 residues. The V gene lost 4 bases and the J gene lost 3 bases, with 16 bases spanning the gap. The CDR3 DNA is TGTGCCAGCAGCTCGGGACAAAGAACTTTCTACGAGCAGTACTTC. Translating gives CASSSGQRTFYEQYF.

This chain uses TRBV6-6 with TRBJ2-7; 11 bases line up with TRBD2. Germline V gene data show CDR1 as MNHNY and CDR2 as SVGAGI (reference sequence). Losses at the gene ends were 10 bases for V and 3 bases for J; bases not matched to a gene: 11. The CDR3 is 15 amino acids. CDR3 DNA sequence: TGTGCCATCCTCCTGACTAGCGGGGTTTTCTACGAGCAGTACTTC. It is translated as CAILLTSGVFYEQYF.

By share of the sample, this clone is large. The chain links TRBV6-1 to TRBJ2-1, with 8 nucleotides matching TRBD2. V lost 0 bases and J lost 7; bases outside the gene matches: 5. The CDR3 has 15 amino acids. Germline V gives CDR1 MNHNS, CDR2 SASEGT. CDR3 bases: TGTGCCAGCAGTGAAGCGTCGTCGGGGGGGAATGAGCAGTTCTTC. As protein: CASSEASSGGNEQFF.

V is TRBV30 and J is TRBJ2-5; TRBD2 agrees at 10 bases. Unmatched junction bases numbered 5, after V lost 0 bases and J lost 4 bases. The CDR3 contains 15 residues. Germline assignment: CDR1 GTSNPN and CDR2 SVGIG (reference sequence). CDR3: CAWSVRAGGRETQYF. As DNA, the CDR3 is TGTGCCTGGAGTGTAAGAGCGGGGGGGCGAGAGACCCAGTACTTC.

This clone was recorded only once. V and J are TRBV5-6 and TRBJ1-2; D is unclear. Germline V gene sequence: CDR1 SGHDT, CDR2 YYEEEE. The V end lost 2 bases, the J end lost 1 base, and 6 bases lay between the germline ends. CDR3 length: 13 residues. CDR3 loop: CASSFEGNYGYTF. The DNA of the CDR3 is TGTGCCAGCAGCTTCGAGGGTAACTATGGCTACACCTTC. Filled out from reference TRBV5-6 and TRBJ1-2, the complete variable domain reads DAGVTQSPTHLIKTRGQQVTLRCSPKSGHDTVSWYQQALGQGPQFIFQYYEEEERQRGNFPDRFSGHQFPNYSSELNVNALLLGDSALYLCASSFEGNYGYTFGSGTRLTVV.

The V call is TRBV6-5, the J call TRBJ1-3, with TRBD1 matching 8 bases. Unmatched junction bases numbered 7, after V lost 5 bases and J lost 4 bases. CDR1 is MNHEY and CDR2 is SVGAGI in the germline V gene. This CDR3 region has 15 residues. The chain's CDR3 is CASSPGQAGGNTIYF. The CDR3 DNA is TGTGCCAGCAGTCCGGGACAGGCAGGGGGAAACACCATATATTTT.

Judged by abundance, this clone is medium-sized. This chain uses TRBV10-2 with TRBJ1-5; perhaps TRBD1 as D (5 bases). CDR1 is WSHSY, CDR2 SAAADI, per germline. Trimming pared 4 bases from V and 4 bases from J, leaving 8 bases between. This CDR3 region has 13 residues. DNA for the CDR3: TGCGCCAGCAGTGGGCCAGGGAATCAGCCCCAGCATTTT. This codes for CASSGPGNQPQHF.

The chain combines TRBV29-1 with TRBJ1-4; no definite D call. This CDR3 spans 14 amino acids. Trimming stripped 7 bases from V and 1 base from J, with 13 bases between. Per germline, CDR1 SQVTM and CDR2 ANQGSEA. CDR3 nucleotide sequence: TGCAGCGGGAGACAAGGAGGAACTAATGAAAAACTGTTTTTT. Translating gives CSGRQGGTNEKLFF.

The chain joins TRBV30 to TRBJ1-1; D call uncertain. The germline CDR1 and CDR2 sequences are GTSNPN and SVGIG (reference sequence). CDR3 size: 12 residues. Trimming shortened V by 1 base and J by 1 base, and 4 bases separated the two germline ends. The CDR3 sequence: CAWSAKNTEAFF. In DNA form, the CDR3 reads TGTGCCTGGAGTGCAAAGAACACTGAAGCTTTCTTT.

The sample holds a few counts of this clone. V usage is TRBV29-1 and J usage is TRBJ2-7, with 10 bases aligning to TRBD2. Germline lookup yields CDR1 SQVTM and CDR2 ANQGSEA. After removal of 0 bases from V and 2 bases from J, the junction contained 4 bases not matched to a gene. The CDR3 contains 15 residues. Written as DNA, the CDR3 is TGCAGCGTTGAAGATCCCCTAGCGGGAGCCTACGAGCAGTACTTC. Protein sequence: CSVEDPLAGAYEQYF.

V and J are TRBV4-2 and TRBJ1-4, with a possible D match to TRBD1 (6 bases). Germline CDR1 reads LGHNA; CDR2 reads YNFKEQ. The CDR3 totals 17 residues. V shed 4 bases and J shed 4 bases, with 19 bases lying between them. CDR3 loop: CASSPYGGGQGNEKLFF. In nucleotides, the CDR3 is TGTGCCAGCAGCCCTTACGGCGGGGGGCAGGGTAATGAAAAACTGTTTTTT.

The genes are TRBV2 and TRBJ2-3, with 7 bases lining up with TRBD1. Germline loops: CDR1 SNHLY, CDR2 FYNNEI. The junction had 6 bases not matched to a gene; V was cut back by 3 bases and J by 3 bases. The CDR3 spans 15 residues. CDR3 amino acids: CASSEDGTATDTQYF. As DNA, the CDR3 is TGTGCCAGCAGTGAGGACGGGACAGCTACAGATACGCAGTATTTT.

In its sample, this clone was seen a few times. DNA for the CDR3: TGTGCCAGCTCGGGCGGGTACTCCTACAATGAGCAGTTCTTC. Protein sequence: CASSGGYSYNEQFF. The V gene is TRBV13, the J gene TRBJ2-1, with D tentatively TRBD2 (5 bases). This CDR3 region has 14 residues. Germline lookup yields CDR1 PRHDT and CDR2 FYEKMQ (reference sequence). Trimming removed 8 bases from V and 0 bases from J, with 11 bases in between.